Presented here are 24 T cell receptor beta chains from one specimen sequenced in a study of shared clonotypes between healthy human individuals. TCRdb keeps only in-frame clones here, not all; method: immunoSEQ multiplex PCR. Of a few million clones in the sample, roughly 92% were seen once. The sample comprised naive CD4+ T cells sorted from blood. The subset: CD45RA+ positively selected. These receptors were obtained from a man between 18 and 35 years old in good health.

J is TRBJ1-1 and V is TRBV5-1, with 7 bases matching TRBD1. The CDR3 contains 12 residues. Trimming cost V 6 bases and J 8 bases; bases outside gene matches: 7. The V gene's germline CDR1 is SGHRS and CDR2 YFSETQ. The CDR3: CASKKQGQEAFF. CDR3 nucleotides: TGCGCCAGCAAAAAACAGGGGCAAGAAGCTTTCTTT.

The chain is built from TRBV5-1 and TRBJ2-7; TRBD2 is a possible D gene (6 bases). This CDR3 comprises 14 residues. The germline gives CDR1 SGHRS, CDR2 YFSETQ. Trimming took off 2 bases at V and 2 bases at J, with 11 bases between the two ends. The CDR3 is CASSFSRGPYEQYF. CDR3 coding DNA: TGCGCCAGCAGCTTTTCGCGGGGACCCTACGAGCAGTACTTC.

The chain is built from TRBV19 and TRBJ1-1; D not certain. The V end was cut by 8 bases, the J end by 4 bases, with 14 bases between. Germline-derived CDR1 and CDR2 are LNHDA and SQIVND (reference sequence). The CDR3 spans 13 residues. CDR3 region: CASRGEAGTEAFF. CDR3 DNA: TGTGCCAGTCGTGGGGAAGCGGGCACTGAAGCTTTCTTT.

The V call is TRBV29-1, the J call TRBJ2-2; D remains ambiguous. In germline, CDR1 is SQVTM, CDR2 ANQGSEA. This CDR3 has 10 amino acids. V dropped 5 bases and J dropped 8 bases, with 6 bases sitting between them. CDR3 nucleotide sequence: TGCAGCGTTAATCAGGGGGAGCTGTTTTTT. It encodes CSVNQGELFF.

The rearrangement joins TRBV27 to TRBJ1-5; D is possibly TRBD1 (6 bases). This CDR3 contains 16 residues. The germline V gene has CDR1 MNHEY and CDR2 SMNVEV (reference sequence). The V end was cut by 0 bases, the J end by 1 base, with 10 bases between. DNA of the CDR3: TGTGCCAGCAGTTTATCAAGTACAGGGAGCAATCAGCCCCAGCATTTT. This gives the protein CASSLSSTGSNQPQHF.

V usage is TRBV5-1 and J usage is TRBJ2-5, with 11 bases that match TRBD2. After removal of 4 bases from V and 5 bases from J, the junction contained 4 bases not matched to a gene. From germline, CDR1 is SGHRS and CDR2 YFSETQ. The CDR3 is 14 residues long. This CDR3 reads CASSASSGRETQYF. The CDR3 DNA follows: TGCGCCAGCAGCGCATCTAGCGGGAGGGAGACCCAGTACTTC.

CDR3 protein: CAWTFSASYNEQFF. The CDR3 coding sequence is TGTGCCTGGACTTTCTCCGCGTCCTACAATGAGCAGTTCTTC. This chain uses TRBV30 with TRBJ2-1; no clear D. The CDR3 totals 14 residues. Germline CDR1 is GTSNPN and CDR2 is SVGIG (reference sequence). V was pared by 4 bases and J by 1 base, with 11 bases between.

The chain links TRBV6-5 to TRBJ1-6; the D gene is possibly TRBD1 (6 bases). CDR1 is MNHEY, CDR2 SVGAGI, per germline. CDR3 size: 16 residues. The V end lost 0 bases, the J end lost 9 bases, and 15 bases lay between the germline ends. The CDR3 here is CASSYSGGGGRSPLHF. The CDR3 DNA follows: TGTGCCAGCAGTTACTCTGGGGGCGGGGGGCGTTCACCCCTCCACTTT.

The chain recombines TRBV5-1 with TRBJ2-5, with 8 positions matching TRBD1. The CDR3 has 15 amino acids. CDR1 is SGHRS and CDR2 is YFSETQ in the germline V gene. V lost 4 bases, J lost 4 bases, and 9 bases stayed unmatched. CDR3: CASSPGQGPGETQYF. In DNA form, the CDR3 reads TGCGCCAGCAGCCCCGGACAGGGCCCCGGAGAGACCCAGTACTTC.

The table lists this clone with a count of one. The genes are TRBV6-1 and TRBJ2-5; a possible D gene is TRBD2 (6 bases). Looked up from germline, CDR1 is MNHNS and CDR2 is SASEGT. The CDR3 is made up of 15 amino acids. Trimming removed 2 bases at V and 5 bases at J, with 15 bases between. The CDR3 reads CASSESASAVETQYF. For the CDR3, the DNA is TGTGCCAGCAGTGAATCCGCTAGCGCGGTTGAGACCCAGTACTTC.

This chain joins TRBV5-5 and TRBJ2-7; either TRBD1 or TRBD2 may supply D (5 bases each). Germline V gene sequence: CDR1 SGHKS, CDR2 YYEKEE (reference sequence). This CDR3 spans 13 amino acids. Between the trimmed V and J ends, which lost 3 bases and 4 bases, there was a span of 11 bases. CDR3 nucleotides: TGTGCCAGCAGCTCCCGGGACGTGTACGAGCAGTACTTC. It specifies CASSSRDVYEQYF.

This clone occurred a few times. This chain connects TRBV19 to TRBJ1-2; D perhaps matches TRBD1 (5 bases). CDR1 and CDR2 (germline): LNHDA, SQIVND (reference sequence). The CDR3 covers 14 residues. Trimming shortened V by 8 bases and J by 2 bases, and 15 bases separated the two germline ends. The CDR3 DNA follows: TGTGCCAGTCTGAACCCACAGGCAAACTATGGCTACACCTTC. It yields the protein CASLNPQANYGYTF.

This chain links TRBV11-3 with TRBJ2-1; weak D call: TRBD2 (5 bases). Between the trimmed V and J ends, which lost 0 bases and 3 bases, there was a span of 9 bases. This CDR3 comprises 15 residues. Germline assignment: CDR1 SGHNT and CDR2 YENEEA. Written as DNA, the CDR3 is TGTGCCAGCAGCTTAGAGTCGGGAATCTACAATGAGCAGTTCTTC. Translated, it gives CASSLESGIYNEQFF.

The V gene is TRBV19, the J gene TRBJ2-6; no clear D. Per the germline V gene, CDR1 is LNHDA and CDR2 is SQIVND (reference sequence). V lost 5 bases, J lost 0 bases, and 14 bases lay in between. The CDR3 consists of 17 residues. CDR3 DNA: TGTGCCAGTAGTCAAGTCAATTCCCGCTCTGGGGCCAACGTCCTGACTTTC. Protein: CASSQVNSRSGANVLTF. Combining the CDR3 with reference TRBV19 and TRBJ2-6 gives the whole variable domain DGGITQSPKYLFRKEGQNVTLSCEQNLNHDAMYWYRQDPGQGLRLIYYSQIVNDFQKGDIAEGYSVSREKKESFPLTVTSAQKNPTAFYLCASSQVNSRSGANVLTFGAGSRLTVL.

V usage is TRBV10-2 and J usage is TRBJ2-3; TRBD1 agrees at 7 bases. The CDR3 contains 15 residues. CDR1 is WSHSY, CDR2 SAAADI, per germline. With V trimmed by 6 bases and J by 1 base, 7 bases remained unmatched. The CDR3 region has the DNA TGCGCCAGCAGACAGCTCGGGACAGGCACAGATACGCAGTATTTT. As protein: CASRQLGTGTDTQYF.

The CDR3 here is CASSPQGAGNSPLHF. For the CDR3, the DNA is TGTGCCAGCAGCCCCCAGGGGGCTGGAAATTCACCCCTCCACTTT. V gene TRBV7-9 combines with J gene TRBJ1-6; 8 bases map to TRBD1. V lost 5 bases, J lost 7 bases, and 7 bases stayed unmatched. Germline V gives CDR1 SEHNR, CDR2 FQNEAQ (reference sequence). There are 15 residues in the CDR3.

As to this clone: The sample holds other DNA sequences that translate to the same CDR3. V and J are TRBV5-4 and TRBJ2-7, with D possibly matching TRBD2 (5 bases). Deletions cut 4 bases from V and 3 bases from J, with 8 bases between. The CDR3 is 12 residues long. The germline CDR1 and CDR2 sequences are SGHNT and YYREEE (reference sequence). As DNA, the CDR3 is TGTGCCAGCAGCCAGGCGGGCTACGAGCAGTACTTC. Translated: CASSQAGYEQYF.

The chain carries TRBV6-6 and TRBJ2-1, with 11 nucleotides matching TRBD2. The J segment lost 4 bases and the V segment lost 6 bases, leaving 5 bases of the junction unmatched. Germline CDR1 is MNHNY and CDR2 is SVGAGI (reference sequence). This CDR3 has 15 amino acids. CDR3 in DNA: TGTGCCAGCAGACTCCGGACTAGCGGGTACAATGAGCAGTTCTTC. Translated: CASRLRTSGYNEQFF.

The J gene is TRBJ2-5, the V gene TRBV6-5; possible D gene TRBD1, 5 bases. This CDR3 is 14 amino acids long. Germline lookup yields CDR1 MNHEY and CDR2 SVGAGI. Trimming removed 6 bases at V and 3 bases at J, with 14 bases between. This chain's CDR3 is CASSLRFREETQYF. CDR3 in DNA: TGTGCCAGCAGCCTCAGGTTCAGGGAAGAGACCCAGTACTTC.

This rearrangement joins TRBV7-2 to TRBJ1-1; the D is unclear. This CDR3 has 15 residues. V lost 0 bases and J 0 bases, leaving 8 bases between the germline ends. Germline assignment: CDR1 SGHTA and CDR2 FQGNSA. CDR3 loop: CASSLAGSVNTEAFF. As DNA, the CDR3 is TGTGCCAGCAGCTTAGCAGGGAGCGTGAACACTGAAGCTTTCTTT.

The rearrangement links TRBV18 to TRBJ1-2; 10 nucleotides align to TRBD1. CDR3 length equals 16 residues. In germline, CDR1 is KGHSH, CDR2 LQKENI. V was clipped by 3 bases and J by 3 bases; unmatched bases: 7. The CDR3 reads CASSPLGQGDHYGYTF. The CDR3 DNA reads as TGTGCCAGCTCACCCCTTGGACAGGGGGATCACTATGGCTACACCTTC.

The chain couples TRBV5-5 to TRBJ1-1; 12 nucleotides agree with TRBD1. J was trimmed by 3 bases and V by 4 bases; bases with no gene match: 10. The CDR3 length is 17 residues. Germline-derived CDR1 and CDR2 are SGHKS and YYEKEE (reference sequence). The CDR3 sequence is CASSPGGTGGRDTEAFF. CDR3 nucleotides: TGTGCCAGCAGCCCGGGAGGGACAGGGGGCAGGGACACTGAAGCTTTCTTT.

The V and J genes are TRBV20-1 and TRBJ2-5, with unresolved D. V gave up 8 bases and J gave up 2 bases, with 6 bases separating them. Germline CDR1 reads DFQATT; CDR2 reads SNEGSKA (reference sequence). The CDR3 loop spans 10 amino acids. CDR3 nucleotide sequence: TGCAGTCCGCGGCAAGAGACCCAGTACTTC. Its translation is CSPRQETQYF.

The chain uses TRBV15 and TRBJ2-1, with D unresolved. The V end was cut by 0 bases, the J end by 8 bases, with 8 bases between. This CDR3 is built from 13 residues. Per germline, CDR1 LNHNV and CDR2 YYDKDF (reference sequence). The CDR3 DNA reads TGTGCCACCAGCAGAGATGGGTACCATGAGCAGTTCTTC. Protein: CATSRDGYHEQFF.